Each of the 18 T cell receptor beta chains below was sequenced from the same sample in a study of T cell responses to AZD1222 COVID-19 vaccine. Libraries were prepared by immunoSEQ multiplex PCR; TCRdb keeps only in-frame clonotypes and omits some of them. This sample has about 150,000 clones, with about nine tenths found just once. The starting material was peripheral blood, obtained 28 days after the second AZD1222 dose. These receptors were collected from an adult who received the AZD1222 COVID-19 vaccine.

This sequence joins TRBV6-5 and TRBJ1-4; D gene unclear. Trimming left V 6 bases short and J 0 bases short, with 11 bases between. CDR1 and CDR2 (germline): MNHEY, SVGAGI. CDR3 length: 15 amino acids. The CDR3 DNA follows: TGTGCCAGCAGACCCCGTACAGCAACTAATGAAAAACTGTTTTTT. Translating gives CASRPRTATNEKLFF.

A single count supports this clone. The CDR3, as DNA: TGTGCCAGCAGCCGATCAACTAATGAAAAACTGTTTTTT. It yields the protein CASSRSTNEKLFF. This sequence joins TRBV12-3 or TRBV12-4 and TRBJ1-4; no firm D call. The CDR3 contains 13 residues. V shed 6 bases and J shed 0 bases, with 5 bases lying between them.

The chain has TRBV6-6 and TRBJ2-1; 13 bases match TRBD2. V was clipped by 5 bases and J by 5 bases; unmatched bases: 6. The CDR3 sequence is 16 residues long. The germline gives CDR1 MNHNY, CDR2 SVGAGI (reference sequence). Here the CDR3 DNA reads TGTGCCAGCAGTCGACTAGCGGGGGGTAGGGACAATGAGCAGTTCTTC. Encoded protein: CASSRLAGGRDNEQFF.

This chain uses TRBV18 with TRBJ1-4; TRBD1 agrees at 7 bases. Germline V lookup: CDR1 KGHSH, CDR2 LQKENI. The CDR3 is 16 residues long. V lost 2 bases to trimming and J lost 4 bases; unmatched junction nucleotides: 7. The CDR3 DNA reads TGTGCCAGCTCACCAGAACAGGGGCGGTTTAATGAAAAACTGTTTTTT. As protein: CASSPEQGRFNEKLFF.

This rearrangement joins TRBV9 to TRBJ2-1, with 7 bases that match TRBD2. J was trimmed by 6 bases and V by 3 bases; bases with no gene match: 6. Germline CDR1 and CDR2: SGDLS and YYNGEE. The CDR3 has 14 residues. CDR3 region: CASSEGLNRNEQFF. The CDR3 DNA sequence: TGTGCCAGCAGCGAGGGACTAAATCGCAATGAGCAGTTCTTC. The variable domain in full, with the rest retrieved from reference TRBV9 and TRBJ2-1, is DSGVTQTPKHLITATGQRVTLRCSPRSGDLSVYWYQQSLDQGLQFLIQYYNGEERAKGNILERFSAQQFPDLHSELNLSSLELGDSALYFCASSEGLNRNEQFFGPGTRLTVL.

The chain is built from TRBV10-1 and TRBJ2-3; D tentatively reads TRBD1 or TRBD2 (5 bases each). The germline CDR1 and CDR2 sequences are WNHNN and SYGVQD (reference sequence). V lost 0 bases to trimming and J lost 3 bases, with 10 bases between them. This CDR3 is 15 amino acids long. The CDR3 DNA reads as TGCGCCAGCAGTGAGTCGACGGGGCGAACAGATACGCAGTATTTT. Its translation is CASSESTGRTDTQYF.

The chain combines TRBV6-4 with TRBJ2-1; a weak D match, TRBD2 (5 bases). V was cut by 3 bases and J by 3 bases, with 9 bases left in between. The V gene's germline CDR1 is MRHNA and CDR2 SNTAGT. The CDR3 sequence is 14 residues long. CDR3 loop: CASSESGNYNEQFF. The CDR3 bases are TGTGCCAGCAGTGAGTCGGGGAACTACAATGAGCAGTTCTTC.

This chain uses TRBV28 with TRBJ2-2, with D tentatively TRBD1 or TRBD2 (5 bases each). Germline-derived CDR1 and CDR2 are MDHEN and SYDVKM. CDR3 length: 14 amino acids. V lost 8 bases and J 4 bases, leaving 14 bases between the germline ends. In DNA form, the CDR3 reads TGTGCCAGCCGAGGGGCTGTAAGCACCGGGGAGCTGTTTTTT. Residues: CASRGAVSTGELFF.

The chain's CDR3 is CASSQEGTASDTQYF. DNA of the CDR3: TGTGCCAGCAGCCAAGAGGGGACGGCCTCCGATACGCAGTATTTT. This rearrangement joins TRBV4-2 to TRBJ2-3; the D gene could be TRBD1 or TRBD2 (5 bases each). Per the germline V gene, CDR1 is LGHNA and CDR2 is YNFKEQ. V lost 0 bases and J lost 6, with 13 bases in between. This CDR3 has 15 amino acids.

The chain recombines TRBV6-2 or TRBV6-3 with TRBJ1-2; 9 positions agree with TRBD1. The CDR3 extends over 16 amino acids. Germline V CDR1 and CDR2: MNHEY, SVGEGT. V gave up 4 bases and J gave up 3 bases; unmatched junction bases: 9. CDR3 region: CASSSSGTGFYYGYTF. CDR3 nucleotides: TGTGCCAGCAGTTCTTCCGGGACAGGGTTTTACTATGGCTACACCTTC.

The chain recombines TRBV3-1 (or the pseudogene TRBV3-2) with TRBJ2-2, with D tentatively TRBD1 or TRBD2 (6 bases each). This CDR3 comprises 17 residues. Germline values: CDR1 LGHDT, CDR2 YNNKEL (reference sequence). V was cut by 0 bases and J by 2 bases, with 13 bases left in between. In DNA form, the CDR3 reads TGTGCCAGCAGCCAAGATCGGGGGCCCGGAAACACCGGGGAGCTGTTTTTT. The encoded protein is CASSQDRGPGNTGELFF.

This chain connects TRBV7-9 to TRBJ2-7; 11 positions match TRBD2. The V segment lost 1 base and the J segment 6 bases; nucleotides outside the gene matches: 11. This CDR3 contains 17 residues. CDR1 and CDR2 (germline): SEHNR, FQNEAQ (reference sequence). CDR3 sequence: CASSLDGSGRARREQYF. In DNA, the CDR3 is TGTGCCAGCAGCTTAGATGGTAGCGGGAGGGCAAGACGCGAGCAGTACTTC.

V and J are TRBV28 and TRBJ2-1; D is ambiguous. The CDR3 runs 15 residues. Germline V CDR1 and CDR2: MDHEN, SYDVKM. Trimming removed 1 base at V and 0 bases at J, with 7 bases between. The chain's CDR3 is CASSLFASSYNEQFF. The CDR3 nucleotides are TGTGCCAGCAGTTTATTCGCCAGCTCCTACAATGAGCAGTTCTTC.

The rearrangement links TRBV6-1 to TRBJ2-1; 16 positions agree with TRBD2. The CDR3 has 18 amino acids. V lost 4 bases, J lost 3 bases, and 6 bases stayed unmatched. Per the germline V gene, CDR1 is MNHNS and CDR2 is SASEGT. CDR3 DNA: TGTGCCAGCAGTGGGGGACTAGCGGGAGGGGGTTTCTACAATGAGCAGTTCTTC. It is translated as CASSGGLAGGGFYNEQFF.

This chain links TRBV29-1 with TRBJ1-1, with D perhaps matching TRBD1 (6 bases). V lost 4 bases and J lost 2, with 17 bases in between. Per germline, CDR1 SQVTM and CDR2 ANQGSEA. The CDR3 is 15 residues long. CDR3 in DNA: TGCAGCGTTGTTGCGTGGGGGGCATCCAACACTGAAGCTTTCTTT. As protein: CSVVAWGASNTEAFF.

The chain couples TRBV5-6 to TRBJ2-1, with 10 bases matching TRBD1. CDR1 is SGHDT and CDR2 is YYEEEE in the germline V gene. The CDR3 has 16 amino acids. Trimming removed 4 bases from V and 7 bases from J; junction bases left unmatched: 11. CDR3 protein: CASSRPRQGAGNEQFF. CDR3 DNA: TGTGCCAGCAGCCGTCCCCGACAGGGGGCGGGTAATGAGCAGTTCTTC.

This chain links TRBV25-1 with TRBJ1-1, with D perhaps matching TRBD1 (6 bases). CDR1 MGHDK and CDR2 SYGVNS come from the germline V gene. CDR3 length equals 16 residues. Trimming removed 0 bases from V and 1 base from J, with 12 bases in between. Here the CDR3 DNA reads TGTGCCAGCAGTGAATATTCGGGGGCTGGGAACACTGAAGCTTTCTTT. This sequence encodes CASSEYSGAGNTEAFF.

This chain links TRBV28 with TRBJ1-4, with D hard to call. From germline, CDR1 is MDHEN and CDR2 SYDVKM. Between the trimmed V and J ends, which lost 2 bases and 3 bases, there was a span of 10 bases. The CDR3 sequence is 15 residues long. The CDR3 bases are TGTGCCAGCAGTTTACCCGGGTTAGCTAATGAAAAACTGTTTTTT. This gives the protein CASSLPGLANEKLFF.